This TCR beta chain comes out of a study of CD8+CD57+ T cells in acquired aplastic anemia. CD8+CD57+ cell expansion had been shown by flow cytometry in patients chosen for sequencing. By the time of blood sampling, patients had still received no therapy. There are a few counts of this clonotype. Germline lookup yields CDR1 SEHNR and CDR2 FQNEAQ (reference sequence). J was trimmed by 8 bases and V by 6 bases; bases with no gene match: 7. This CDR3 spans 14 amino acids. Investigators profiled TCR beta VDJ and CDR3 from genomic DNA template. MiXCR, applied by TCRdb to the reads, yields one record per CDR3 protein. In the table there are 400,000 to 600,000 distinct CDR3 sequences, about a third of which are singletons.

This TCR came from a human donor with aplastic anemia. The chain is built from TRBV7-9 and TRBJ1-6; 7 nucleotides agree with TRBD1. Sequenced sample: sorted CD4+, CD8+, or CD8+CD57+ T cells (not recorded which) from PBMCs. This CDR3 is CASRRDRQYSPLHF. CDR3 sequence (DNA): TGTGCCAGCAGACGGGACAGACAGTATTCACCCCTCCACTTT.